Reported below is one T cell receptor (beta chain). In the source study's methods: Quantification of nucleated cells was approximated via reference gene primer amplification. Only in-frame clones appear in the TCRdb table, and some are missing; sequencing was by immunoSEQ multiplex PCR. The V and J calls and clone size were taken over from that table, and D and trimming were inferred from the DNA. Seen here are about 210,000 clones, roughly 78% observed once, and the top ten hold 10% to 15%. This sample was taken from a study of blood T cell repertoires in COVID-19. Study in general: Spain, Italy and the United States supplied samples that represented acute and convalescent COVID-19. The analysed material was cDNA or gDNA that came from T cells, B-cell-depleted T cells, or PBMCs.

V shed 6 bases and J 6 bases; nucleotides not matched to a gene: 5. Germline lookup yields CDR1 SNHLY and CDR2 FYNNEI. CDR3 length: 14 residues. The specimen sequenced was peripheral blood. The receptor's source is a middle-aged woman with acute or convalescent COVID-19. This chain links TRBV2 with TRBJ2-2, with 9 bases matching TRBD1. The CDR3 DNA reads TGTGCCAGCAGGAAGGACAGGGGCGCCGGGGAGCTGTTTTTT. It encodes CASRKDRGAGELFF.